This is a list of T cell receptor beta chains from one sample in a study of blood T cell repertoires in COVID-19. TCRdb's copy holds only in-frame clones and misses some; the assay was immunoSEQ multiplex PCR. The data hold around 230,000 clones, with approximately 88% observed a single time. The source material was PBMCs or T cells enriched from blood (not recorded which). These receptors were obtained from a woman aged 35 to 49 with acute COVID-19. Both conserved end residues are part of each CDR3. Each record gives: J gene, D gene, V gene, CDR3 DNA, CDR3 protein. A D gene is named only where the DNA matches it firmly.

J: TRBJ1-3
D: TRBD1
V: TRBV6-6
DNA: TGTGCCAGCAGTCATACCTCGGGACAGGGGACTGGAAACACCATATATTTT
CDR3: CASSHTSGQGTGNTIYF

J: TRBJ2-3
D: TRBD1
V: TRBV5-1
DNA: TGCGCCAGCAGCCGTACGGAGGGTGGGACAGGGTACGATACGCAGTATTTT
CDR3: CASSRTEGGTGYDTQYF

J: TRBJ1-2
D: NA
V: TRBV3-1/TRBV3-2
DNA: TGTGCCAGCAGCTTTATAATGGGCAATGGCTACACCTTC
CDR3: CASSFIMGNGYTF

J: TRBJ1-5
D: TRBD1
V: TRBV7-2
DNA: TGTGCCAGCAGCTCTGGACAGGGTAGCAATCAGCCCCAGCATTTT
CDR3: CASSSGQGSNQPQHF

J: TRBJ1-4
D: NA
V: TRBV19
DNA: TGTGCCAGTAGTCCACCGGGAAGGGAGGGGGAAAAACTGTTTTTT
CDR3: CASSPPGREGEKLFF

J: TRBJ2-2
D: TRBD2
V: TRBV27
DNA: TGTGCCAGCAGTTCCTCGGGAGGGTCCCCCACTAGGGAGCTGTTTTTT
CDR3: CASSSSGGSPTRELFF

J: TRBJ1-3
D: NA
V: TRBV12-3/TRBV12-4
DNA: TGTGCCAGCAGTCCCGGGTTAGGAAACACCATATATTTT
CDR3: CASSPGLGNTIYF

J: TRBJ1-1
D: NA
V: TRBV6-5
DNA: TGTGCCAGCAGTTTTAGGAACACTGAAGCTTTCTTT
CDR3: CASSFRNTEAFF

J: TRBJ2-5
D: NA
V: TRBV5-5
DNA: TGTGCCAGCAGCTTAGGAGGGGAGGCGACCCAGTACTTC
CDR3: CASSLGGEATQYF

J: TRBJ1-2
D: NA
V: TRBV4-3
DNA: TGCGCCAGCAGCCAAGATGCAGGCCCCTATGGCTACACCTTC
CDR3: CASSQDAGPYGYTF

J: TRBJ2-2
D: TRBD1
V: TRBV24-1
DNA: TGTGCCACCGCCGGACAGGGAAGCACCGGGGAGCTGTTTTTT
CDR3: CATAGQGSTGELFF